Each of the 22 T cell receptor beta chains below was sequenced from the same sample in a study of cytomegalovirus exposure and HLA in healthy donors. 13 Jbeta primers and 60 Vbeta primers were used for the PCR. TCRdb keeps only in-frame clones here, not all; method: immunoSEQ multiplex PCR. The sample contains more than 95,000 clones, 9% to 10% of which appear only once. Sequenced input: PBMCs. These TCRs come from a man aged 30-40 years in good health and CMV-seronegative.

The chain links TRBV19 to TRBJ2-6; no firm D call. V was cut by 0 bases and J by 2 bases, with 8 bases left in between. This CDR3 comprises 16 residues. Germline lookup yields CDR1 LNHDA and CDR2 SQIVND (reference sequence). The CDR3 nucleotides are TGTGCCAGTAGTATAGACCGCTCGGCTGGGGCCAACGTCCTGACTTTC. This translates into CASSIDRSAGANVLTF.

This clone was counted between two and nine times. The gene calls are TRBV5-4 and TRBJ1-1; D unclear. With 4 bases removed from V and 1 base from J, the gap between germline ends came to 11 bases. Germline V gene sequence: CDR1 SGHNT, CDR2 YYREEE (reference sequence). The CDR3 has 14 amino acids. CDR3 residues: CASSGPGKNTEAFF. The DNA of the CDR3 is TGTGCCAGCAGCGGCCCGGGGAAGAACACTGAAGCTTTCTTT. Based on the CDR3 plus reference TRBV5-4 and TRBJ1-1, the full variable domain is ETGVTQSPTHLIKTRGQQVTLRCSSQSGHNTVSWYQQALGQGPQFIFQYYREEENGRGNFPPRFSGLQFPNYSSELNVNALELDDSALYLCASSGPGKNTEAFFGQGTRLTVV.

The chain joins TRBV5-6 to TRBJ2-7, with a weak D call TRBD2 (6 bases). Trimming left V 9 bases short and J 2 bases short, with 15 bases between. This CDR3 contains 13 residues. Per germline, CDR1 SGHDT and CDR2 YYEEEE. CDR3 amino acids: CATLRRGTYEQYF. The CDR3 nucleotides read TGTGCCACCCTGCGGCGGGGAACCTACGAGCAGTACTTC.

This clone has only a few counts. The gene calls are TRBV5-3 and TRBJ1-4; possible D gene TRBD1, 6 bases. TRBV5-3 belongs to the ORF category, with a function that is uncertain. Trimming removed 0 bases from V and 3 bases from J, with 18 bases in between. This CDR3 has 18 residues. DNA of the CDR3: TGTGCCAGAAGCTTGGCTGGGACAAGACCTCTGCCTAATGAAAAACTGTTTTTT. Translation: CARSLAGTRPLPNEKLFF.

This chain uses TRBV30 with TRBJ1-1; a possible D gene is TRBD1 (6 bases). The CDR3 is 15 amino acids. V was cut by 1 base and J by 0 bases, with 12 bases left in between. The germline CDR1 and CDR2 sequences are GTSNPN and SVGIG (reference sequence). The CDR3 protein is CAWSGRGGMNTEAFF. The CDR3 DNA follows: TGTGCCTGGAGTGGCAGGGGAGGGATGAACACTGAAGCTTTCTTT.

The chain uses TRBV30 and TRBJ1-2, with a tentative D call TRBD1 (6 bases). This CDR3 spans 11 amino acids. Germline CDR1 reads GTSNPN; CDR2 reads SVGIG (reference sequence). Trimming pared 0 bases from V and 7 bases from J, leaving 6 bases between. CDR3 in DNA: TGTGCCTGGAGTGTACAGGGTGGCTACACCTTC. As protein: CAWSVQGGYTF.

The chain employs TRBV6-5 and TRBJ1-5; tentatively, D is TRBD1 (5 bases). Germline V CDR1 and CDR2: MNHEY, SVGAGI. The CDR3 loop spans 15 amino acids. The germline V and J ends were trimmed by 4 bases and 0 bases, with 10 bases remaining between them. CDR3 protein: CASSSVRDSNQPQHF. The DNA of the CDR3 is TGTGCCAGCAGTTCCGTCAGGGATAGCAATCAGCCCCAGCATTTT.

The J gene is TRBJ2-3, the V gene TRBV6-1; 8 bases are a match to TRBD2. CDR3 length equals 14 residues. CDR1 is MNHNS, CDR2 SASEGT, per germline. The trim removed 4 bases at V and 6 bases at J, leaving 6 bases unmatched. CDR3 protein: CASSGWTSLDTQYF. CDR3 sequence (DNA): TGTGCCAGCAGTGGCTGGACTAGCTTGGATACGCAGTATTTT.

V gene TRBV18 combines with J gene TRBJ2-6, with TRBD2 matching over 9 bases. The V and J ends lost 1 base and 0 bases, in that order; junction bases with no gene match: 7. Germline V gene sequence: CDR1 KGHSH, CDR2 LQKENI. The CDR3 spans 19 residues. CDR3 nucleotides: TGTGCCAGCTCACCACTACTGACTAGCGGATCCTCTGGGGCCAACGTCCTGACTTTC. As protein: CASSPLLTSGSSGANVLTF.

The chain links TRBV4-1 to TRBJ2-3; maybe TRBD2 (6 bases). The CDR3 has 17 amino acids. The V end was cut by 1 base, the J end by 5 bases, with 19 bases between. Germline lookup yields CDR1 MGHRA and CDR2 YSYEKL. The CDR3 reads CASSQGEREAGEDTQYF. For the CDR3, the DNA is TGCGCCAGCAGCCAAGGGGAGAGGGAGGCCGGGGAAGATACGCAGTATTTT.

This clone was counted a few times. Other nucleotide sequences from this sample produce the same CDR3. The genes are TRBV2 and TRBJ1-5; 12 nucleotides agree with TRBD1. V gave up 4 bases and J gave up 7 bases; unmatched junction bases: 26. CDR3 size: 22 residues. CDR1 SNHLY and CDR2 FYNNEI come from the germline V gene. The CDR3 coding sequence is TGTGCCAGCAGTGGGGGCTTGCGGGACAGGGGGCGTGCTGGGATTCTCGGGCAGCCCCAGCATTTT. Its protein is CASSGGLRDRGRAGILGQPQHF.

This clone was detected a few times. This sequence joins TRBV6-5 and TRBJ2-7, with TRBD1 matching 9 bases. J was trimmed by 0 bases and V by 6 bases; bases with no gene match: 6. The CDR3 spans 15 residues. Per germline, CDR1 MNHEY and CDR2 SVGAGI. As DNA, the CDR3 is TGTGCCAGCAGACAAGGGACAGGGCCCTCCTACGAGCAGTACTTC. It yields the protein CASRQGTGPSYEQYF.

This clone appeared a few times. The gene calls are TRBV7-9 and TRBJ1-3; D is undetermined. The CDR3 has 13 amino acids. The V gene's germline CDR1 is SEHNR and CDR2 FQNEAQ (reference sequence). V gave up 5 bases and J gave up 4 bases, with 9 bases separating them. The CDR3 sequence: CASSHLGGNTIYF. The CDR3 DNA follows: TGTGCCAGCAGCCACCTGGGCGGAAACACCATATATTTT. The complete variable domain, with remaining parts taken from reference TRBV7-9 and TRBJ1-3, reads DTGVSQNPRHKITKRGQNVTFRCDPISEHNRLYWYRQTLGQGPEFLTYFQNEAQLEKSRLLSDRFSAERPKGSFSTLEIQRTEQGDSAMYLCASSHLGGNTIYFGEGSWLTVV.

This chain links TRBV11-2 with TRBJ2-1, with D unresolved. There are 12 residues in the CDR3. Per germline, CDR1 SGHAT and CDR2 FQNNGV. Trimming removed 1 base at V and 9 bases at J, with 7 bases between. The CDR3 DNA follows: TGTGCCAGCAGCTTAGTTTTCGGTGAGCAGTTCTTC. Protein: CASSLVFGEQFF.

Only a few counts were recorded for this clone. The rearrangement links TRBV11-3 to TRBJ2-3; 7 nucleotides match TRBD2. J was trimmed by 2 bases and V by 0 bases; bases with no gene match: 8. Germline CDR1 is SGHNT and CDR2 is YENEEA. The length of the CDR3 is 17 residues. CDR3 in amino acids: CASSLDSTSPNTDTQYF. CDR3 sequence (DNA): TGTGCCAGCAGCTTAGATTCGACTAGCCCTAACACAGATACGCAGTATTTT. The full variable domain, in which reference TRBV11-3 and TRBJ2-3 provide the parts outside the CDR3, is EAGVVQSPRYKIIEKKQPVAFWCNPISGHNTLYWYLQNLGQGPELLIRYENEEAVDDSQLPKDRFSAERLKGVDSTLKIQPAELGDSAVYLCASSLDSTSPNTDTQYFGPGTRLTVL.

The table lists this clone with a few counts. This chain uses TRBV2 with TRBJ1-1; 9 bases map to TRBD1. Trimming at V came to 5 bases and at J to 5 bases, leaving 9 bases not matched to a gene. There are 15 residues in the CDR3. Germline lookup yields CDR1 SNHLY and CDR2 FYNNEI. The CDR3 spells CASSPEQGARTEAFF. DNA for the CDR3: TGTGCCAGCAGTCCAGAACAGGGGGCGCGGACTGAAGCTTTCTTT.

Written as DNA, the CDR3 is TGTGCCATCAGTTCCGACAGTCGTCAGCCCCAGCATTTT. Its protein product is CAISSDSRQPQHF. The chain recombines TRBV10-3 with TRBJ1-5; weak D call: TRBD1 (5 bases). Germline-derived CDR1 and CDR2 are ENHRY and SYGVKD. Trimming cost V 5 bases and J 6 bases, with 11 bases left between them. The CDR3 extends over 13 amino acids.

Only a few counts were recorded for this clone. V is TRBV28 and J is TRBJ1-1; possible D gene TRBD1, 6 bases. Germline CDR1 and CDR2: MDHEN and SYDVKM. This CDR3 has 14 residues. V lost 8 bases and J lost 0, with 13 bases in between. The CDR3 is CASGGQLLNTEAFF. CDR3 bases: TGTGCCAGCGGCGGACAGCTCCTGAACACTGAAGCTTTCTTT. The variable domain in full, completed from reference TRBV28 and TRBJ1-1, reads DVKVTQSSRYLVKRTGEKVFLECVQDMDHENMFWYRQDPGLGLRLIYFSYDVKMKEKGDIPEGYSVSREKKERFSLILESASTNQTSMYLCASGGQLLNTEAFFGQGTRLTVV.

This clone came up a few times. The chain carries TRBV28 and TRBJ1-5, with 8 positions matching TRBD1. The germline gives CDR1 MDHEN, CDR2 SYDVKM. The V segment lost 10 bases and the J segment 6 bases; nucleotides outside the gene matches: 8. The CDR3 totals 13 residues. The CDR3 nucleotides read TGTGCCATCCATCAGGGGGCTAGTCAGCCCCAGCATTTT. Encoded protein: CAIHQGASQPQHF.

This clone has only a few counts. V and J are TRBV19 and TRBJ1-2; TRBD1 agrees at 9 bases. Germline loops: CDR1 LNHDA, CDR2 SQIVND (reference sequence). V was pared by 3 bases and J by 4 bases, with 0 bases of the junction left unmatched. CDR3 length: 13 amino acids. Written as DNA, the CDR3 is TGTGCCAGTAGTATGACAGGGGGCTATGGCTACACCTTC. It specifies CASSMTGGYGYTF.

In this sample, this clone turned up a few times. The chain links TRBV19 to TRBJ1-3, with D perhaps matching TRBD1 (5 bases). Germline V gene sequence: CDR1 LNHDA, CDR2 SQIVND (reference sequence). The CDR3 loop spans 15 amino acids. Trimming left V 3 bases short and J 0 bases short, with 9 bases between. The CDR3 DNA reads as TGTGCCAGTAGTATTGGACAACTCTCTGGAAACACCATATATTTT. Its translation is CASSIGQLSGNTIYF.

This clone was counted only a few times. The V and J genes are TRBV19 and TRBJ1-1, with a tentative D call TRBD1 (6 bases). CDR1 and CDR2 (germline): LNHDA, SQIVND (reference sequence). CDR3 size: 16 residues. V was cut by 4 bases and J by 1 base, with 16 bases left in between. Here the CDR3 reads CASSTRQELSNTEAFF. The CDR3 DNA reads TGTGCCAGTAGTACCAGACAGGAGCTATCGAACACTGAAGCTTTCTTT.